This T cell receptor (beta chain) was sequenced for a study of radiotherapy plus CTLA-4 blockade in lung cancer. General study results and limits: Alongside interferon-beta, early blood T cell clone dynamics were reportedly the best predictor of response. Blood saw expansion of tumor-derived TCR clones after radiotherapy plus ipilimumab.

Trimming at V came to 5 bases and at J to 5 bases, leaving 6 bases not matched to a gene. The germline V gene encodes CDR1 LNHDA and CDR2 SQIVND (reference sequence). The CDR3 totals 15 residues. Here immunoSEQ multiplex PCR was the method, and the copy in TCRdb shows in-frame clones only, minus some. The table has 12,000 to 15,000 clones, approximately 75% seen once. Focal radiation plus CTLA-4 blockade with ipilimumab was administered to patients who had chemo-refractory metastatic non-small-cell lung cancer. Comment on this clone: Antigen: not known.

The chain employs TRBV19 and TRBJ2-5, with 12 bases identical to TRBD1. The clonotype comes from a human donor with non-small cell lung cancer whose response to radiotherapy plus ipilimumab could not be evaluated. This material consisted of peripheral blood, taken from a patient treated with radiotherapy plus ipilimumab. As DNA, the CDR3 is TGTGCCAGTAGTTTCGGGACAGGGGGCCTCGAGACCCAGTACTTC. It encodes CASSFGTGGLETQYF.